The 25 T cell receptor beta chains reported below all come from one sample, sequenced in a study of blood T cells in healthy people across ages. The authors ran a second PCR of roughly 7 to 11 cycles using a sample-barcoded 5' primer and a J-beta primer mix. TCRdb analysed the 5' RACE reads with MiXCR anew, one entry per CDR3 protein. Of around 800,000 distinct CDR3 sequences listed, approximately 65% were seen once; the top ten hold roughly a quarter. The sample consisted of blood. The origin of the receptors is a man aged 30 to 45 in good health.

This clonotype was recorded only once. V usage is TRBV15 and J usage is TRBJ2-7, with 7 bases matching TRBD1. Germline V gene lookup returns CDR1 LNHNV and CDR2 YYDKDF (reference sequence). The CDR3 extends over 13 amino acids. V was pared by 5 bases and J by 9 bases, with 10 bases of the junction left unmatched. The CDR3 here is CATSSRFRQGQYF. CDR3 in DNA: TGTGCCACCAGCTCCCGCTTTAGACAGGGGCAGTACTTC.

The rearrangement joins TRBV4-1 to TRBJ2-5; D possibly matches TRBD1 or TRBD2 (5 bases each). The V end was cut by 1 base, the J end by 5 bases, with 17 bases between. Per the germline V gene, CDR1 is MGHRA and CDR2 is YSYEKL. The CDR3 consists of 16 residues. CDR3 in DNA: TGCGCCAGCAGCCAAGGTTGGGGCGGGCTTGGCGAGACCCAGTACTTC. Translation gives CASSQGWGGLGETQYF.

The chain links TRBV5-8 to TRBJ1-2; TRBD1 aligns across 7 bases. There are 17 residues in the CDR3. V shed 2 bases and J 7 bases; nucleotides not matched to a gene: 17. Germline assignment: CDR1 SGHTS and CDR2 YDEGEE. The CDR3 protein is CASSLRRDRTFLAGYTF. The CDR3 nucleotides are TGTGCCAGCAGCTTAAGACGGGACAGAACCTTTCTGGCTGGCTACACCTTC.

The chain has TRBV29-1 and TRBJ2-1; 14 nucleotides match TRBD2. V lost 6 bases and J lost 2; bases outside the gene matches: 18. The CDR3 runs to 20 residues. Germline values: CDR1 SQVTM, CDR2 ANQGSEA. CDR3 protein: CSVAGGEGLAGVTTYNEQFF. CDR3 nucleotides: TGCAGCGTAGCCGGGGGAGAGGGACTAGCGGGGGTCACCACCTACAATGAGCAGTTCTTC.

The chain is built from TRBV10-3 and TRBJ2-7, with D possibly matching TRBD2 (6 bases). The CDR3 consists of 14 residues. The V and J ends lost 6 bases and 5 bases respectively, with 17 bases between them. Per the germline V gene, CDR1 is ENHRY and CDR2 is SYGVKD. Here the CDR3 reads CAISEGPGRHEQYF. The CDR3 DNA reads TGTGCCATCAGCGAGGGACCCGGGAGACACGAGCAGTACTTC.

The chain employs TRBV7-2 and TRBJ2-2, with a weak D call TRBD2 (6 bases). The ends were cut back, 6 bases at V and 1 base at J, with 12 bases in the middle. Germline loops: CDR1 SGHTA, CDR2 FQGNSA. The CDR3 loop spans 15 amino acids. The CDR3 coding sequence is TGTGCCAGCAGGGTGGGAGCGGGGAACACCGGGGAGCTGTTTTTT. Its translation: CASRVGAGNTGELFF.

As DNA, the CDR3 is TGCAGTGCTAGAGATTATAAGGGACAGGGCTTTCGGATTAATTCACCCCTCCACTTT. The encoded protein is CSARDYKGQGFRINSPLHF. The genes are TRBV20-1 and TRBJ1-6; 9 nucleotides line up with TRBD1. The V gene end was trimmed by 0 bases and the J gene end by 6 bases; junction bases not matched to a gene: 15. The CDR3 has 19 amino acids. Germline CDR1 and CDR2: DFQATT and SNEGSKA (reference sequence).

The chain employs TRBV12-3 or TRBV12-4 and TRBJ2-7, with a weak D call TRBD1 (5 bases). The germline V and J ends were trimmed by 4 bases and 5 bases, with 12 bases remaining between them. The CDR3 is 13 residues long. CDR3 sequence (DNA): TGTGCCAGCAGTTCCCTTAGCAGGGACGAGCAGTACTTC. Translated, it gives CASSSLSRDEQYF.

V gene TRBV20-1 combines with J gene TRBJ2-1; TRBD2 matches 10 bases. The J segment lost 2 bases and the V segment lost 3 bases, leaving 4 bases of the junction unmatched. The germline V gene has CDR1 DFQATT and CDR2 SNEGSKA (reference sequence). The CDR3 runs 15 residues. CDR3 nucleotide sequence: TGCAGTGCTAGGGTGGGACTAGCGACCTACAATGAGCAGTTCTTC. This translates into CSARVGLATYNEQFF.

The rearrangement joins TRBV5-6 to TRBJ2-1, with D tentatively TRBD2 (5 bases). Germline loops: CDR1 SGHDT, CDR2 YYEEEE. This CDR3 spans 15 amino acids. The V and J ends lost 4 bases and 6 bases respectively, with 17 bases between them. CDR3 in DNA: TGTGCCAGCAGCCCGAAACCGGGGTACTGCAATGAGCAGTTCTTC. Its translation: CASSPKPGYCNEQFF.

The chain combines TRBV29-1 with TRBJ2-3, with 8 bases identical to TRBD2. CDR1 and CDR2 (germline): SQVTM, ANQGSEA. V was clipped by 6 bases and J by 6 bases; unmatched bases: 11. This CDR3 has 14 amino acids. The CDR3 region is CSVAPGLVGDTQYF. CDR3 DNA: TGCAGCGTGGCTCCGGGACTAGTGGGTGATACGCAGTATTTT.

The V call is TRBV12-3 or TRBV12-4, the J call TRBJ2-1; the match to TRBD2 covers 14 bases. This CDR3 has 13 amino acids. Trimming took 11 bases from V and 13 from J; bases not matched to a gene: 10. The CDR3 coding sequence is TGTGCCTGCACCCCAGGGACTAGCGGGGGACAGTTCTTC. It yields the protein CACTPGTSGGQFF.

V usage is TRBV4-3 and J usage is TRBJ2-6; D is undetermined. In germline, CDR1 is LGHNA, CDR2 YSLEER. The CDR3 has 16 residues. V was pared by 0 bases and J by 0 bases, with 6 bases between. The CDR3 nucleotides read TGCGCCAGCAGCCAAGATGCAGCCTCTGGGGCCAACGTCCTGACTTTC. Translated: CASSQDAASGANVLTF.

The rearrangement links TRBV28 to TRBJ1-5; D call uncertain. CDR3 length: 17 amino acids. CDR1 and CDR2 (germline): MDHEN, SYDVKM. V lost 5 bases and J 0 bases, leaving 17 bases between the germline ends. CDR3 protein: CASSRMDGAYSNQPQHF. The CDR3 DNA is TGTGCCAGCAGTCGAATGGATGGCGCCTATAGCAATCAGCCCCAGCATTTT.

The genes are TRBV7-3 and TRBJ2-3, with D unclear. Germline-derived CDR1 and CDR2 are SGHTA and FQGTGA. There are 14 residues in the CDR3. The germline V and J ends were trimmed by 5 bases and 3 bases, with 12 bases remaining between them. CDR3 protein: CASSPGPNTDTQYF. The DNA for the CDR3 is TGTGCCAGCAGCCCCGGCCCAAATACAGATACGCAGTATTTT.

The CDR3 nucleotides are TGTGCCAGCAGCTTAATACGGTGGGGCAAAGAGACCCAGTACTTC. As protein: CASSLIRWGKETQYF. This chain uses TRBV7-3 with TRBJ2-7; perhaps TRBD1 as D (5 bases). The J call may be in error: the DNA end matches TRBJ2-5 better. The length of the CDR3 is 15 residues. From germline, CDR1 is SGHTA and CDR2 FQGTGA.

This chain connects TRBV15 to TRBJ2-2; unclear D gene. The germline CDR1 and CDR2 sequences are LNHNV and YYDKDF (reference sequence). Trimming took 3 bases from V and 5 from J, leaving 1 base between them. This CDR3 comprises 11 residues. The CDR3 bases are TGTGCCACCAGCAGGACCGGGGAGCTGTTTTTT. Protein sequence: CATSRTGELFF.

This clonotype was detected a few times. V usage is TRBV10-3 and J usage is TRBJ2-7; TRBD2 is a possible D gene (5 bases). Germline V gene lookup returns CDR1 ENHRY and CDR2 SYGVKD. Trimming left V 6 bases short and J 3 bases short, with 6 bases between. This CDR3 region has 11 residues. CDR3 DNA sequence: TGTGCCATCAGGACTAACTACGAGCAGTACTTC. The encoded protein is CAIRTNYEQYF.

The rearrangement links TRBV7-2 to TRBJ2-7; 14 bases match TRBD2. Near its end, the DNA agrees better with TRBJ2-5, so the J call may be wrong. The CDR3 loop spans 16 amino acids. Germline CDR1 and CDR2: SGHTA and FQGNSA. The CDR3 nucleotides are TGTGCCAGCAGCATAGGACTAGCGGGGGGACAGAAGACCCAGTACTTC. Protein product: CASSIGLAGGQKTQYF.

Note on this clonotype: One base away lies a much larger clone, so this may be a sequencing read error. The V gene is TRBV7-2, the J gene TRBJ2-7; D gene ambiguous. This CDR3 has 13 residues. Germline CDR1 and CDR2: SGHTA and FQGNSA. V lost 5 bases to trimming and J lost 0 bases, with 8 bases between them. The CDR3: CASSVPLSYEQYF. The CDR3 DNA reads as TGTGCCAGCAGCGTCCCTCTCTCCTACGAGCAGTACTTC.

The rearrangement links TRBV12-3 or TRBV12-4 to TRBJ1-5, with D unclear. The V and J ends lost 1 base and 0 bases respectively, with 7 bases between them. CDR3 length: 15 amino acids. The CDR3 sequence is CASSLGGDSNQPQHF. The CDR3 DNA follows: TGTGCCAGCAGTTTAGGTGGGGATAGCAATCAGCCCCAGCATTTT.

This clonotype was counted once. The gene calls are TRBV7-2 and TRBJ2-1, with TRBD2 identical over 11 bases. This CDR3 is built from 20 residues. The J segment lost 1 base and the V segment lost 3 bases, leaving 14 bases of the junction unmatched. CDR1 and CDR2 (germline): SGHTA, FQGNSA. CDR3 coding DNA: TGTGCCAGCAGCTTTCCTAAGCGGGTAGCGGGGGGGGAGTCCTACAATGAGCAGTTCTTC. Its translation is CASSFPKRVAGGESYNEQFF.

The chain employs TRBV24-1 and TRBJ2-1; D is unresolved. Trimming left V 4 bases short and J 9 bases short, with 15 bases between. The length of the CDR3 is 14 residues. From germline, CDR1 is KGHDR and CDR2 SFDVKD. For the CDR3, the DNA is TGTGCCACCAGTGAACCCACATCTGGTGGTGAGCAGTTCTTC. Its translation: CATSEPTSGGEQFF.

The chain links TRBV4-3 to TRBJ2-3; maybe TRBD1 (6 bases). The CDR3 runs 13 residues. Germline CDR1 is LGHNA and CDR2 is YSLEER. V dropped 0 bases and J dropped 10 bases, with 11 bases sitting between them. DNA of the CDR3: TGCGCCAGCAGCCAAGACCTCAGGGGCGCGCAGTATTTT. Residues: CASSQDLRGAQYF.

The rearrangement links TRBV30 to TRBJ2-1; 10 bases fit TRBD2. The end of the DNA is better explained by TRBJ2-7, so the J call may be wrong. Per the germline V gene, CDR1 is GTSNPN and CDR2 is SVGIG (reference sequence). CDR3 length: 13 residues. CDR3 sequence (DNA): TGTGCCTTGACTAGCGGGTGGCGCAATGAGCAGTACTTC. Protein product: CALTSGWRNEQYF.